This record looks at one T cell receptor beta chain sequence and its context. The antigen remains undetermined. The data originate from a study of regulatory T cells. Overall study findings and caveats: In CD3G-deficient patients, conventional CD4+ T cells were enriched for hydrophobic CDR3 residues at positions 6 and 7.

All CD3G-deficient patients showed autoimmunity, more severe in two. At testing, patients were 2 to 39 years old, with reduced naive and increased memory T-cell proportions. The primer mix had 52 TRBV and 13 TRBJ primers. Using immunoSEQ multiplex PCR, the repertoire was profiled, and TCRdb retains in-frame clones only, with some absent. Among about 17,000 clones listed, 75% to 85% were seen once. The ends were cut back, 5 bases at V and 1 base at J, with 11 bases in the middle. The CDR3 length is 15 residues. Germline V CDR1 and CDR2: SEHNR, FQNEAQ (reference sequence). The J gene is TRBJ1-4, the V gene TRBV7-9; maybe TRBD1 (6 bases). This receptor was identified in a person between 30 and 45 years old with CD3G deficiency. The sample comprised conventional CD4+ T cells sorted from blood. CDR3 protein: CASSPEGVTNEKLFF. The CDR3 region has the DNA TGTGCCAGCAGCCCAGAGGGGGTAACTAATGAAAAACTGTTTTTT. The complete variable domain, with remaining parts taken from reference TRBV7-9 and TRBJ1-4, reads DTGVSQNPRHKITKRGQNVTFRCDPISEHNRLYWYRQTLGQGPEFLTYFQNEAQLEKSRLLSDRFSAERPKGSFSTLEIQRTEQGDSAMYLCASSPEGVTNEKLFFGSGTQLSVL.